This T cell receptor beta chain was recorded in a study of tumor-infiltrating lymphocytes in primary liver carcinoma. Study-level information: Tumor lesions were T1-T3 N0M0 and spanned about 4.2 to 10 cm.

The authors made TCR beta cDNA from around 500 ng total RNA with a constant-region primer. Sequencing libraries for TCR beta derived from three nested multiplex PCR rounds that used slightly modified ARM-PCR. Primers for the first two PCR rounds were TRBV1-TRBV30 forward primers and a C-beta reverse primer (roughly 9 cycles per round). TCRdb itself ran the multiplex PCR reads through MiXCR, one entry per CDR3 protein. The sample has 120,000 or so distinct CDR3 sequences; about 59% are singletons. Both RNA and DNA were isolated together from approximately 20-30 mg of bulk tissue that had not been sorted. Surgical resection served as treatment for the primary liver carcinoma of these patients. Points from the study as a whole: Compared with tumor region pairs, tumor-adjacent and tumor-blood pairs overlapped less.

The germline CDR1 and CDR2 sequences are SGHNT and YENEEA. The CDR3 has 10 amino acids. Trimming left V 6 bases short and J 8 bases short, with 7 bases between. As concerns this clonotype: What it binds is not known.

V is TRBV11-3 and J is TRBJ1-2; the D is unclear. The sequencing sample was made of liver tumor tissue from sampling region 1. Subset reported: tumor region T1, superior pole. The sequence was obtained from an older woman with primary liver carcinoma and hepatitis B virus infection. The CDR3 here is CASSDGGYTF. DNA for the CDR3: TGTGCCAGCAGTGACGGGGGCTACACCTTC.